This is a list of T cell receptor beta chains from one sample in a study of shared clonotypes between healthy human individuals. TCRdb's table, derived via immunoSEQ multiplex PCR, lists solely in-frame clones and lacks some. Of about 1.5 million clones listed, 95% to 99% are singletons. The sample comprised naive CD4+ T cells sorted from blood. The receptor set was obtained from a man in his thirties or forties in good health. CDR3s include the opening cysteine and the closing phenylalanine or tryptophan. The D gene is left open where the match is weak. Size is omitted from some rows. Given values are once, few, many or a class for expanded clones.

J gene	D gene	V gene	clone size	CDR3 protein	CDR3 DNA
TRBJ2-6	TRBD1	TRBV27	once	CASSLRQGTGANVLTF	TGTGCCAGCAGTCTCCGACAGGGTACGGGGGCCAACGTCCTGACTTTC
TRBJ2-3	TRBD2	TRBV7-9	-	CASSSWTSGPTGRADTQYF	TGTGCCAGCAGCTCCTGGACTAGTGGTCCAACGGGCCGGGCAGATACGCAGTATTTT
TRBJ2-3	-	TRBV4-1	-	CASSQAPRTSRTDTQYF	TGCGCCAGCAGCCAAGCCCCGAGGACATCTCGCACAGATACGCAGTATTTT
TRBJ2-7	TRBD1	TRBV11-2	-	CASSQWTGDEQYF	TGTGCCAGCAGCCAGTGGACAGGGGACGAGCAGTACTTC
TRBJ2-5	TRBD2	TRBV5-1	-	CASSLGASGETQYF	TGCGCCAGCAGCTTGGGGGCTAGCGGAGAGACCCAGTACTTC
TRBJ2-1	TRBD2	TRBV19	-	CASSISGLAGGNFYNEQFF	TGTGCCAGTAGTATAAGTGGACTAGCGGGAGGGAACTTCTACAATGAGCAGTTCTTC
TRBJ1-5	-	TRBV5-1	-	CASSLAPTGIDQPQHF	TGCGCCAGCAGCTTGGCCCCAACAGGGATTGATCAGCCCCAGCATTTT
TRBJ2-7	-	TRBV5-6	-	CASSFGRSIYEQYF	TGTGCCAGCAGCTTTGGGAGGTCCATCTACGAGCAGTACTTC
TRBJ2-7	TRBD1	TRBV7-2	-	CASSLSPGQYYEQYF	TGTGCCAGCAGCTTATCCCCGGGACAGTACTACGAGCAGTACTTC
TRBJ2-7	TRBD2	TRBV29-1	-	CSVAPSGSLYEQYF	TGCAGCGTTGCTCCCAGCGGGAGCCTCTACGAGCAGTACTTC
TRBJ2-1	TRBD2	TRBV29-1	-	CSVATLAGPGNEQFF	TGCAGCGTGGCCACTCTAGCGGGGCCAGGAAATGAGCAGTTCTTC
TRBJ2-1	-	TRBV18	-	CASSPTISYNEQFF	TGTGCCAGCTCACCGACTATCTCCTACAATGAGCAGTTCTTC
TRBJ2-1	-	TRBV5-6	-	CASSFDNEQFF	TGTGCCAGCAGCTTCGATAATGAGCAGTTCTTC
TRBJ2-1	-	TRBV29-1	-	CSARGRGFHNEQFF	TGCAGCGCCCGGGGTAGGGGGTTTCACAATGAGCAGTTCTTC
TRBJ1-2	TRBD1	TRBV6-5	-	CASGQGVMSYGYTF	TGTGCCAGCGGGCAGGGGGTGATGAGCTATGGCTACACCTTC
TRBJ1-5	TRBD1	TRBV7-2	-	CASSFLTGGGLNQPQHF	TGTGCCAGCAGCTTTCTAACAGGGGGCGGCTTAAATCAGCCCCAGCATTTT
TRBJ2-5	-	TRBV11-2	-	CASSLDREETQYF	TGTGCCAGCAGCTTAGACAGAGAAGAGACCCAGTACTTC
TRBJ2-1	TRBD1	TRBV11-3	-	CASSSRQGQRYNEQFF	TGTGCCAGCAGCTCCAGACAGGGGCAAAGGTACAATGAGCAGTTCTTC
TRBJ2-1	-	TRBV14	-	CASSQEVTGYNEQFF	TGTGCCAGCAGCCAAGAAGTAACGGGCTACAATGAGCAGTTCTTC
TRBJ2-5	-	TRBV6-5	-	CASSYGYGGQETQYF	TGTGCCAGCAGTTACGGCTACGGGGGACAAGAGACCCAGTACTTC